This TCR beta chain was observed in a study of T cells in Graves' hyperthyroidism and ophthalmopathy. Overall study: Prior to any treatment, at the point of initial diagnosis, peripheral blood was collected.

Researchers defined stable Graves' hyperthyroidism as no ophthalmopathy progression within 18 months. It was RNA transcripts that yielded the amplified TCR beta CDR3 regions. In the first-round RT-PCR of the TCR CDR3, the HTBI primer set was used. TCRdb reanalysed the multiplex PCR reads using MiXCR and keeps one entry per CDR3 protein. The sample includes 750,000 to 950,000 distinct CDR3 sequences, around 38% seen only once; the top ten take 8.9%. In this sample, this clonotype turned up many times. What it recognizes is unknown. Findings and caveats of the study: Also found in blood were most expanded thyroid clonotypes above 0.001.

The sequencing input was blood. This receptor was taken from a man between 18 and 35 years old with Graves' hyperthyroidism.

The CDR3 region is CASTTTSGIMNTEAFF. CDR3 nucleotide sequence: TGTGCCAGCACCACCACTTCCGGGATAATGAACACTGAAGCTTTCTTT. The chain carries TRBV7-9 and TRBJ1-1; D unresolved. CDR1 SEHNR and CDR2 FQNEAQ come from the germline V gene (reference sequence). V was shortened by 7 bases and J by 0 bases, with 18 bases between the two germline ends. The CDR3 covers 16 residues.